This T cell receptor beta chain was sequenced in a study of T cell repertoires in cytomegalovirus infection. Study-level information: The public TCR beta signatures pointed to both CMV infection and matching HLA type. Study findings and constraints: Public TCR beta family frequency separated CMV-and-HLA carriers, including in an independent cohort. In two of eight donors, the top clonotype was HLA-C-restricted CMV-specific.

The V and J ends lost 4 bases and 0 bases, in that order; junction bases with no gene match: 3. Germline V lookup: CDR1 MDHEN, CDR2 SYDVKM. The CDR3 runs to 15 residues. TCRdb re-analysed the reads in MiXCR, keeping a single row per CDR3 protein. Of 350,000 to 450,000 distinct CDR3 sequences listed, less than 20% were seen once; the top ten hold 8.7%. The table lists this clonotype with a few counts. Its cognate antigen is unknown. The receptor comes from a human donor in good health (CMV status not recorded). Some clones in this sample may be carry-over from other donors' samples. The sequenced material came from PBMCs. The chain couples TRBV28 to TRBJ2-1; 7 bases match TRBD1. The CDR3 loop is CASSSGDSSYNEQFF. The CDR3 DNA follows: TGTGCCAGCAGTTCCGGGGACAGCTCCTACAATGAGCAGTTCTTC. Combining the CDR3 with reference TRBV28 and TRBJ2-1 gives the whole variable domain DVKVTQSSRYLVKRTGEKVFLECVQDMDHENMFWYRQDPGLGLRLIYFSYDVKMKEKGDIPEGYSVSREKKERFSLILESASTNQTSMYLCASSSGDSSYNEQFFGPGTRLTVL.